One sample yielded the 21 T cell receptor beta chains listed below, sequenced in a study of blood T cell repertoires in COVID-19. The method was immunoSEQ multiplex PCR; TCRdb's version includes in-frame clones alone and lacks a portion of them. Of some 190,000 clones detected, 84% appear once; the ten largest clones hold around 2.9%. The specimen sequenced was PBMCs or T cells enriched from blood (not recorded which). All receptors come from a woman aged 25 to 39 who had been exposed to COVID-19.

This clone was observed a few times. The rearrangement uses TRBV5-4 and TRBJ2-1; 15 bases align to TRBD2. Germline V CDR1 and CDR2: SGHNT, YYREEE (reference sequence). The CDR3 spans 16 residues. After removal of 4 bases from V and 7 bases from J, the junction contained 6 bases not matched to a gene. The CDR3 loop is CASSPRTSGGANEQFF. CDR3 coding DNA: TGTGCCAGCAGCCCTAGGACTAGCGGGGGGGCAAATGAGCAGTTCTTC.

This chain links TRBV11-2 with TRBJ1-1; TRBD1 agrees at 7 bases. In germline, CDR1 is SGHAT, CDR2 FQNNGV. The CDR3 has 12 residues. Trimming cost V 5 bases and J 11 bases; bases outside gene matches: 8. Here the CDR3 reads CASSRGGPEAFF. The CDR3 nucleotides read TGTGCCAGCAGCCGAGGGGGCCCGGAGGCTTTCTTT.

The chain links TRBV13 to TRBJ1-2; D perhaps matches TRBD1 (5 bases). Per germline, CDR1 PRHDT and CDR2 FYEKMQ (reference sequence). This CDR3 contains 13 residues. V lost 1 base to trimming and J lost 8 bases, with 11 bases between them. The CDR3 reads CASSLDTGGGYTF. The CDR3, as DNA: TGTGCCAGCAGCTTAGACACAGGAGGGGGCTACACCTTC.

The chain joins TRBV5-1 to TRBJ1-1; perhaps TRBD1 as D (5 bases). CDR3 length equals 18 residues. Germline values: CDR1 SGHRS, CDR2 YFSETQ. With 2 bases removed from V and 0 bases from J, the gap between germline ends came to 20 bases. The CDR3 DNA is TGCGCCAGCAGCTTTCACCAGGGTGGAAAACTTATGAACACTGAAGCTTTCTTT. This sequence encodes CASSFHQGGKLMNTEAFF.

Turning to this clone: Other DNA sequences in the same sample also yield this CDR3. The chain is built from TRBV5-1 and TRBJ2-2; TRBD2 matches 7 bases. The V and J ends lost 3 bases and 6 bases, in that order; junction bases with no gene match: 5. Germline assignment: CDR1 SGHRS and CDR2 YFSETQ. The CDR3 totals 14 residues. The CDR3 loop is CASSSGLSPGELFF. DNA of the CDR3: TGCGCCAGCAGCTCGGGACTAAGCCCCGGGGAGCTGTTTTTT.

This chain connects TRBV30 to TRBJ1-2; no clear D gene. Germline V gene data show CDR1 as GTSNPN and CDR2 as SVGIG (reference sequence). CDR3 length equals 12 residues. Between the trimmed V and J ends, which lost 0 bases and 5 bases, there was a span of 7 bases. CDR3 in DNA: TGTGCCTGGAGTGTAGGAGGGTATGGCTACACCTTC. Its protein product is CAWSVGGYGYTF.

Of note for this clone: A junction boundary mismatches the germline segment, possibly from a read error. The rearrangement links TRBV29-1 to TRBJ2-5; D is perhaps TRBD1 (6 bases). Germline CDR1 reads SQVTM; CDR2 reads ANQGSEA. The CDR3 is made up of 11 amino acids. CDR3 bases: TGCAGCGTTGAAGAGGGAACAGGGTTTAACTTC. This gives the protein CSVEEGTGFNF.

The chain has TRBV2 and TRBJ2-7; TRBD1 is a possible D gene (6 bases). Germline lookup yields CDR1 SNHLY and CDR2 FYNNEI. The V end lost 11 bases, the J end lost 3 bases, and 14 bases lay between the germline ends. The CDR3 has 12 amino acids. Here the CDR3 reads CAQGQGRYEQYF. CDR3 DNA sequence: TGTGCCCAGGGGCAGGGGCGCTACGAGCAGTACTTC.

This clone appeared a few times. V usage is TRBV7-9 and J usage is TRBJ2-2; D is possibly TRBD1 (6 bases). Between the trimmed V and J ends, which lost 6 bases and 4 bases, there was a span of 18 bases. CDR1 SEHNR and CDR2 FQNEAQ come from the germline V gene (reference sequence). This CDR3 is 16 amino acids long. The CDR3 spells CASRQGPGDGTGELFF. DNA for the CDR3: TGTGCCAGCAGGCAAGGGCCAGGGGATGGCACCGGGGAGCTGTTTTTT.

On this clone: The same CDR3 is also encoded by other DNA sequences in this sample. The chain carries TRBV6-4 and TRBJ2-2; 10 bases line up with TRBD2. CDR3 length: 17 amino acids. The germline V gene has CDR1 MRHNA and CDR2 SNTAGT. V dropped 0 bases and J dropped 3; count of bases not matched to a gene: 4. CDR3 sequence: CASSDSSLAGDTGELFF. CDR3 DNA sequence: TGTGCCAGCAGTGACTCGAGCCTAGCGGGAGACACCGGGGAGCTGTTTTTT.

The chain employs TRBV5-1 and TRBJ2-2; perhaps TRBD2 as D (5 bases). Germline CDR1 is SGHRS and CDR2 is YFSETQ. This CDR3 has 15 residues. The V gene lost 2 bases and the J gene lost 6 bases, with 14 bases spanning the gap. This CDR3 is CASSFTSNGAGELFF. CDR3 bases: TGCGCCAGCAGCTTCACTAGTAACGGGGCCGGGGAGCTGTTTTTT.

The rearrangement joins TRBV19 to TRBJ2-5, with D perhaps matching TRBD1 (6 bases). CDR3 length: 13 residues. V lost 7 bases and J 4 bases, leaving 13 bases between the germline ends. CDR1 is LNHDA, CDR2 SQIVND, per germline (reference sequence). The CDR3 DNA is TGTGCCAGTAACTCAGGGGTGGGAGAGACCCAGTACTTC. It encodes CASNSGVGETQYF.

This clone came up a few times. This sequence joins TRBV7-8 and TRBJ1-1; D not certain. The V and J ends lost 4 bases and 5 bases respectively, with 17 bases between them. The CDR3 sequence is 15 residues long. Per the germline V gene, CDR1 is SGHVS and CDR2 is FQNEAQ. CDR3 protein: CASSSGEHVRTEAFF. CDR3 in DNA: TGTGCCAGCAGCTCCGGTGAGCACGTTCGGACTGAAGCTTTCTTT.

The chain combines TRBV6-5 with TRBJ1-1; tentatively, D is TRBD1 (5 bases). This CDR3 is built from 14 residues. The V end lost 6 bases, the J end lost 0 bases, and 11 bases lay between the germline ends. The germline V gene encodes CDR1 MNHEY and CDR2 SVGAGI. CDR3 in DNA: TGTGCCAGCAGACCCGACAGCCTGAACACTGAAGCTTTCTTT. Protein sequence: CASRPDSLNTEAFF.

The V gene is TRBV2, the J gene TRBJ2-1; 7 nucleotides agree with TRBD2. There are 14 residues in the CDR3. With V trimmed by 6 bases and J by 7 bases, 9 bases remained unmatched. Germline V gene lookup returns CDR1 SNHLY and CDR2 FYNNEI. The CDR3 region is CASSRGGGSNEQFF. CDR3 bases: TGTGCCAGCAGCCGTGGGGGGGGGTCGAATGAGCAGTTCTTC.

The J gene is TRBJ2-7, the V gene TRBV27, with D maybe TRBD1 (6 bases). The CDR3 has 12 amino acids. Germline V gene sequence: CDR1 MNHEY, CDR2 SMNVEV (reference sequence). Trimming cost V 8 bases and J 6 bases, with 14 bases left between them. CDR3 sequence (DNA): TGTGCCAGCCTAACAGGGTTCGGCGAGCAGTACTTC. It specifies CASLTGFGEQYF.

The V gene is TRBV6-5, the J gene TRBJ1-1; D not resolved. CDR3 length: 15 residues. Germline loops: CDR1 MNHEY, CDR2 SVGAGI. Trimming cost V 2 bases and J 0 bases, with 10 bases left between them. This CDR3 reads CASSYEQTMNTEAFF. The CDR3 nucleotides read TGTGCCAGCAGTTACGAACAGACCATGAACACTGAAGCTTTCTTT.

The rearrangement joins TRBV20-1 to TRBJ2-7; 7 bases fit TRBD1. The CDR3 covers 11 residues. Trimming took 6 bases from V and 7 from J; bases not matched to a gene: 6. Germline loops: CDR1 DFQATT, CDR2 SNEGSKA (reference sequence). Written as DNA, the CDR3 is TGCAGTGCCCCGACAGGGTCAGAGCAGTACTTC. Protein sequence: CSAPTGSEQYF.

The rearrangement uses TRBV11-2 and TRBJ1-2; D uncertain. V gave up 1 base and J gave up 8 bases, with 14 bases separating them. The V gene's germline CDR1 is SGHAT and CDR2 FQNNGV. The CDR3 runs 14 residues. The CDR3 loop is CASSLVAAEGGYTF. CDR3 bases: TGTGCCAGCAGCTTAGTAGCCGCCGAGGGAGGCTACACCTTC.

This rearrangement joins TRBV7-8 to TRBJ2-5; possible D gene TRBD1, 5 bases. V was shortened by 1 base and J by 5 bases, with 14 bases between the two germline ends. The CDR3 is 15 amino acids. Germline loops: CDR1 SGHVS, CDR2 FQNEAQ. The CDR3 is CASSLVVAGRETQYF. The DNA for the CDR3 is TGTGCCAGCAGCTTAGTTGTGGCAGGGCGGGAGACCCAGTACTTC.

The V call is TRBV7-6, the J call TRBJ2-1; TRBD2 matches at 9 bases. V lost 1 base, J lost 3 bases, and 1 base stayed unmatched. Per germline, CDR1 SGHVS and CDR2 FNYEAQ. The CDR3 spans 15 residues. The CDR3 DNA reads as TGTGCCAGCAGCTTAGGCGGGGGGGACTACAATGAGCAGTTCTTC. This codes for CASSLGGGDYNEQFF. The full variable domain, with the rest looked up from reference TRBV7-6 and TRBJ2-1, is GAGVSQSPRYKVTKRGQDVALRCDPISGHVSLYWYRQALGQGPEFLTYFNYEAQQDKSGLPNDRFSAERPEGSISTLTIQRTEQRDSAMYRCASSLGGGDYNEQFFGPGTRLTVL.